The T cell receptor (beta chain) under discussion was sequenced for a study of blood T cell repertoires in COVID-19. Study-level information: Sites in the United States, Italy and Spain provided acute and convalescent COVID-19 samples. T cells, B-cell-depleted T cells, or PBMCs provided the cDNA or gDNA that served as material.

CDR3 size: 19 residues. Germline assignment: CDR1 SGHNT and CDR2 YENEEA. Unmatched junction bases numbered 24, after V lost 5 bases and J lost 12 bases. The authors' processing: Reference gene primer amplification gave estimated nucleated cell counts. TCRdb's table, derived via immunoSEQ multiplex PCR, lists solely in-frame clones and lacks some. D and trimming come from the DNA, and the V and J calls and clone size come from that table. Of roughly 250,000 clones in the sample, over 80% were seen once. The specimen was peripheral blood. This sequence was found in a woman aged 60 to 75 with active or convalescent COVID-19. The genes are TRBV11-3 and TRBJ2-1; 11 bases are shared with TRBD2. This chain's CDR3 is CASSGEQGQGLAALGGQFF. DNA for the CDR3: TGTGCCAGCAGCGGTGAACAGGGACAGGGACTAGCGGCATTGGGTGGGCAGTTCTTC. Together with reference TRBV11-3 and TRBJ2-1, the CDR3 gives the full variable domain: EAGVVQSPRYKIIEKKQPVAFWCNPISGHNTLYWYLQNLGQGPELLIRYENEEAVDDSQLPKDRFSAERLKGVDSTLKIQPAELGDSAVYLCASSGEQGQGLAALGGQFFGPGTRLTVL.